Presented here are 19 T cell receptor beta chains from one specimen sequenced in a study of T cells in Graves' hyperthyroidism and ophthalmopathy. Amplification of TCR beta CDR3 regions was performed using RNA transcripts as template. Carried out on the TCR CDR3, a first-round RT-PCR used the HTBI primer set. TCRdb reanalysed the multiplex PCR reads using MiXCR and keeps one entry per CDR3 protein. This table holds 550,000 to 600,000 distinct CDR3 sequences, about 43% found once. Sequencing input: peripheral blood or thyroid tissue (not recorded which). The origin of the receptors is an adult woman with Graves' disease, either hyperthyroidism or ophthalmopathy (not recorded which).

The chain links TRBV5-1 to TRBJ1-1; D is uncertain. The CDR3 runs to 14 residues. V gave up 6 bases and J gave up 0 bases, with 12 bases separating them. Germline V gene sequence: CDR1 SGHRS, CDR2 YFSETQ. CDR3 DNA: TGCGCCAGCAAACCTCTAGGTATGAACACTGAAGCTTTCTTT. Translated: CASKPLGMNTEAFF.

The rearrangement links TRBV6-5 to TRBJ1-2; possible D gene TRBD1, 5 bases. The CDR3 totals 15 residues. Germline CDR1 MNHEY, CDR2 SVGAGI. V lost 8 bases, J lost 8 bases, and 24 bases lay in between. CDR3 nucleotides: TGTGCCAGCGGGGAATACGACAGTCCCTCCGCGGGCTACACCTTC. This codes for CASGEYDSPSAGYTF.

Many counts were recorded for this clonotype. The rearrangement links TRBV11-2 to TRBJ2-7, with D hard to call. The CDR3 loop spans 13 amino acids. Germline V gives CDR1 SGHAT, CDR2 FQNNGV. Deletions cut 6 bases from V and 3 bases from J, with 12 bases between. The CDR3 region is CASSETRHYEQYF. Here the CDR3 DNA reads TGTGCCAGCAGTGAGACCCGACACTACGAGCAGTACTTC.

This sequence joins TRBV7-9 and TRBJ1-6; TRBD1 aligns across 10 bases. The CDR3 spans 15 residues. After removal of 5 bases from V and 8 bases from J, the junction contained 6 bases not matched to a gene. Germline lookup yields CDR1 SEHNR and CDR2 FQNEAQ (reference sequence). CDR3 loop: CASSQGGTGDSPLHF. In nucleotides, the CDR3 is TGTGCCAGCAGCCAGGGGGGGACAGGGGATTCACCCCTCCACTTT.

This clonotype has a count of ten or more. The chain employs TRBV29-1 and TRBJ2-7, with 10 bases matching TRBD1. The CDR3 covers 13 residues. CDR1 and CDR2 (germline): SQVTM, ANQGSEA. Trimming took 8 bases from V and 4 from J; bases not matched to a gene: 8. CDR3 region: CSTRQGAMYEQYF. Written as DNA, the CDR3 is TGCAGCACGAGACAGGGGGCTATGTACGAGCAGTACTTC.

The chain combines TRBV29-1 with TRBJ2-7, with D hard to call. There are 11 residues in the CDR3. Trimming took off 5 bases at V and 3 bases at J, with 8 bases between the two ends. Germline lookup yields CDR1 SQVTM and CDR2 ANQGSEA. The chain's CDR3 is CSVISYYEQYF. The CDR3 region has the DNA TGCAGCGTTATAAGCTACTACGAGCAGTACTTC.

This clonotype was counted many times. The CDR3 is CASSLGGLSLISGANVLTF. CDR3 bases: TGCGCCAGCAGCTTGGGGGGACTCAGTCTAATATCCGGGGCCAACGTCCTGACTTTC. The chain recombines TRBV5-1 with TRBJ2-6; the D gene is possibly TRBD2 (6 bases). The ends were cut back, 0 bases at V and 4 bases at J, with 20 bases in the middle. This CDR3 comprises 19 residues. Germline-derived CDR1 and CDR2 are SGHRS and YFSETQ.

This clonotype was seen a few times. V usage is TRBV7-2 and J usage is TRBJ2-6; 7 bases map to TRBD2. The CDR3 covers 18 residues. Trimming at V came to 1 base and at J to 2 bases, leaving 8 bases not matched to a gene. The germline gives CDR1 SGHTA, CDR2 FQGNSA. The DNA for the CDR3 is TGTGCCAGCAGCTTAGGACGGGGAGGGGCGGCTGGGGCCAACGTCCTGACTTTC. The encoded protein is CASSLGRGGAAGANVLTF.

This clonotype turned up a few times. This rearrangement joins TRBV10-3 to TRBJ1-1, with 7 bases lining up with TRBD1. The CDR3 is made up of 10 amino acids. Germline-derived CDR1 and CDR2 are ENHRY and SYGVKD. The trim removed 10 bases at V and 11 bases at J, leaving 7 bases unmatched. CDR3 region: CAKTTGFAFF. The DNA for the CDR3 is TGTGCCAAAACGACAGGGTTCGCTTTCTTT.

Ten or more counts support this clonotype. V is TRBV27 and J is TRBJ1-2; TRBD1 might be the D (5 bases). This CDR3 is built from 13 residues. Germline V gene sequence: CDR1 MNHEY, CDR2 SMNVEV (reference sequence). CDR3 protein: CGLQLAGNYGYTF. CDR3 nucleotides: TGTGGTCTCCAACTAGCAGGGAACTATGGCTACACCTTC.

This chain connects TRBV7-9 to TRBJ2-7; D might be TRBD1 (6 bases). Germline V gene lookup returns CDR1 SEHNR and CDR2 FQNEAQ (reference sequence). V lost 4 bases and J lost 3, with 19 bases in between. The CDR3 is 16 amino acids. The CDR3: CASSSMSGQSYYEQYF. The CDR3 DNA follows: TGTGCCAGCAGCTCTATGTCCGGACAGTCGTACTACGAGCAGTACTTC.

The chain carries TRBV24-1 and TRBJ2-7, with D perhaps matching TRBD2 (5 bases). CDR1 and CDR2 from the germline V gene are KGHDR and SFDVKD. V shed 0 bases and J shed 6 bases, with 8 bases lying between them. The length of the CDR3 is 13 residues. The CDR3 sequence is CATSDLRGGEQYF. DNA for the CDR3: TGTGCCACCAGTGATTTGAGAGGAGGCGAGCAGTACTTC.

This clonotype has at least ten counts. The rearrangement joins TRBV5-1 to TRBJ1-6, with a tentative D call TRBD1 (5 bases). V was pared by 0 bases and J by 7 bases, with 11 bases between. CDR1 and CDR2 from the germline V gene are SGHRS and YFSETQ. The CDR3 is 15 amino acids. CDR3 sequence: CASSLGQQANSPLHF. Written as DNA, the CDR3 is TGCGCCAGCAGCTTGGGACAGCAAGCAAATTCACCCCTCCACTTT. Variable domain in full (rest from reference TRBV5-1 and TRBJ1-6): KAGVTQTPRYLIKTRGQQVTLSCSPISGHRSVSWYQQTPGQGLQFLFEYFSETQRNKGNFPGRFSGRQFSNSRSEMNVSTLELGDSALYLCASSLGQQANSPLHFGNGTRLTVT.

This clonotype was counted at least ten times. The chain carries TRBV20-1 and TRBJ1-1; D is undetermined. CDR1 DFQATT and CDR2 SNEGSKA come from the germline V gene (reference sequence). The germline V and J ends were trimmed by 6 bases and 6 bases, with 20 bases remaining between them. The CDR3 runs to 14 residues. The CDR3 spells CSAPAPSMGPEAFF. The DNA of the CDR3 is TGCAGTGCCCCCGCCCCATCAATGGGCCCTGAAGCTTTCTTT.

This clonotype was detected many times. The chain has TRBV20-1 and TRBJ1-5; TRBD1 might be the D (6 bases). Trimming took 3 bases from V and 7 from J, leaving 22 bases between them. The CDR3 consists of 16 residues. The germline V gene has CDR1 DFQATT and CDR2 SNEGSKA (reference sequence). CDR3: CSARGGGYRVGQPQHF. The DNA for the CDR3 is TGCAGTGCTAGGGGAGGGGGGTACAGGGTTGGGCAGCCCCAGCATTTT.

The V call is TRBV7-8, the J call TRBJ2-6; tentative D call: TRBD1 (6 bases). Germline V gene data show CDR1 as SGHVS and CDR2 as FQNEAQ. The V gene lost 8 bases and the J gene lost 0 bases, with 14 bases spanning the gap. The CDR3 has 16 residues. The DNA for the CDR3 is TGTGCCAGCCCCCGGACAGTGAGCTCTGGGGCCAACGTCCTGACTTTC. Amino acid sequence: CASPRTVSSGANVLTF.

The chain joins TRBV10-2 to TRBJ1-1; perhaps TRBD1 as D (5 bases). Trimming shortened V by 7 bases and J by 5 bases, and 11 bases separated the two germline ends. Germline V gene lookup returns CDR1 WSHSY and CDR2 SAAADI. CDR3 length: 12 amino acids. CDR3: CASMYGGTEAFF. The CDR3 bases are TGCGCCAGCATGTATGGGGGAACTGAAGCTTTCTTT.

This clonotype has only a few counts. The chain employs TRBV25-1 and TRBJ2-3; D not certain. Trimming left V 2 bases short and J 8 bases short, with 5 bases between. The germline CDR1 and CDR2 sequences are MGHDK and SYGVNS. This CDR3 has 11 amino acids. In DNA form, the CDR3 reads TGTGCCAGCAGTGAAGAGGTTACGCAGTATTTT. Translation: CASSEEVTQYF.

The chain carries TRBV4-3 and TRBJ1-2, with D maybe TRBD1 (5 bases). The V end lost 0 bases, the J end lost 1 base, and 15 bases lay between the germline ends. The CDR3 loop spans 17 amino acids. Germline loops: CDR1 LGHNA, CDR2 YSLEER. DNA for the CDR3: TGCGCCAGCAGCCAAGATAGGGGCAGGGCCAGTAACTATGGCTACACCTTC. This sequence encodes CASSQDRGRASNYGYTF.